The clone carrying this T cell receptor beta chain was recorded once. Its matching antigen is unknown. Clones were read by immunoSEQ multiplex PCR, and TCRdb kept only the in-frame ones, dropping some. Among 2 million to 2.5 million clones listed, 92% were seen once. CDR3 size: 18 residues. Germline CDR1 and CDR2: SGDLS and YYNGEE. With V trimmed by 3 bases and J by 4 bases, 15 bases remained unmatched. The entry originates in a study of shared clonotypes between healthy human individuals. Study results and caveats: The donor pool, a small one, limited the genetic and exposure-history diversity represented.

This chain joins TRBV9 and TRBJ1-4; 7 positions match TRBD1. This clonotype was obtained from a man aged 18-30 years in good health. Some clones in this sample may be carry-over from other donors' samples. What was sequenced was naive CD4+ T cells from PBMCs. The subset is: CD45RA+ positively selected. CDR3 residues: CASSAGRGQTNSNEKLFF. CDR3 coding DNA: TGTGCCAGCAGCGCCGGACGGGGACAGACCAACAGTAATGAAAAACTGTTTTTT.